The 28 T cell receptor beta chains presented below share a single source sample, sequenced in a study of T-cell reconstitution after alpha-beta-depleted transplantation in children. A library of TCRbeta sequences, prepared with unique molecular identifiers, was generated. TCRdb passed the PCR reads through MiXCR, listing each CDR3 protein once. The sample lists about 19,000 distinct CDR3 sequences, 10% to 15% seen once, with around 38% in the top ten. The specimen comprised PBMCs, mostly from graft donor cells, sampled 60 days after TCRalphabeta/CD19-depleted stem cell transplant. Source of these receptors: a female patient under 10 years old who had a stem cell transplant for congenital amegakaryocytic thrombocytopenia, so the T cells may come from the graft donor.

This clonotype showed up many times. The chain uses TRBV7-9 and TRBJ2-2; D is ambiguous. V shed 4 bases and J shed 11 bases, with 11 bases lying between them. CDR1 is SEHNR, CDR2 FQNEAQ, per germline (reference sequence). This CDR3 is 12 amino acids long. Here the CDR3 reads CASSYGDSELFF. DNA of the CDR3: TGTGCCAGCAGCTATGGGGATTCAGAGCTGTTTTTT. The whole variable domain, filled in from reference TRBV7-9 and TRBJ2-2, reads DTGVSQNPRHKITKRGQNVTFRCDPISEHNRLYWYRQTLGQGPEFLTYFQNEAQLEKSRLLSDRFSAERPKGSFSTLEIQRTEQGDSAMYLCASSYGDSELFFGEGSRLTVL.

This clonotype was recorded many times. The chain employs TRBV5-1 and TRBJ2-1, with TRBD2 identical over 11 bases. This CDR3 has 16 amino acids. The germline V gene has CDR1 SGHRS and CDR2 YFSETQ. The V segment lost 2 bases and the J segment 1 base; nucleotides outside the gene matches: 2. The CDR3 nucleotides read TGCGCCAGCAGCTTACTAGCGGGAGTTTCCTACAATGAGCAGTTCTTC. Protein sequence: CASSLLAGVSYNEQFF.

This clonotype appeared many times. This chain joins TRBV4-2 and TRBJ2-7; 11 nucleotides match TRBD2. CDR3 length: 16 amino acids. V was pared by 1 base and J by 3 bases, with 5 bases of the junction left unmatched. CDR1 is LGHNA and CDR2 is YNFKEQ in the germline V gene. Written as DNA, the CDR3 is TGTGCCAGCAGCCAAGGAACTAGCGGGAGTAGCTACGAGCAGTACTTC. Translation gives CASSQGTSGSSYEQYF.

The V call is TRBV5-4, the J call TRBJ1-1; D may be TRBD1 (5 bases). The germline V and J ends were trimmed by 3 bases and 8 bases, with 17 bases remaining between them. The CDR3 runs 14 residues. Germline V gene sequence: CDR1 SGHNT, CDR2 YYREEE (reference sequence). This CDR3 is CASSSLHDRQEAFF. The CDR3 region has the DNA TGTGCCAGCAGCTCCTTACATGACAGACAGGAAGCTTTCTTT.

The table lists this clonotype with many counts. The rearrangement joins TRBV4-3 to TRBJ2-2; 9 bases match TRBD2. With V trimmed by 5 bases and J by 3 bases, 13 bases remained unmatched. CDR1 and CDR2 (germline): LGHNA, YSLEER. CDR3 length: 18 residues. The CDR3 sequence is CASSTRRGSGRYTGELFF. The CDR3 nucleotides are TGCGCCAGCAGCACACGCCGGGGCAGCGGGAGGTACACCGGGGAGCTGTTTTTT.

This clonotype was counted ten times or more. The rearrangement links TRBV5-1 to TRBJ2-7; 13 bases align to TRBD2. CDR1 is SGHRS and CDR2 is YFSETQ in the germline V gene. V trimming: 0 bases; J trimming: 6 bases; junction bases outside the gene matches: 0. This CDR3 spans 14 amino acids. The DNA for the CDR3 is TGCGCCAGCAGCTTGGGACTAGCGGGAGGCGAGCAGTACTTC. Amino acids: CASSLGLAGGEQYF. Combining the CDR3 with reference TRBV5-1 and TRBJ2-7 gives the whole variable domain KAGVTQTPRYLIKTRGQQVTLSCSPISGHRSVSWYQQTPGQGLQFLFEYFSETQRNKGNFPGRFSGRQFSNSRSEMNVSTLELGDSALYLCASSLGLAGGEQYFGPGTRLTVT.

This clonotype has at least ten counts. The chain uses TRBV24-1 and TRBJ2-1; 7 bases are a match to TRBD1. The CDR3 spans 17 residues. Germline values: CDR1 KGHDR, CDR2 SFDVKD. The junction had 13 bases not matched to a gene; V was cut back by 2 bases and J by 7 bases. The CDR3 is CATSDSRTGPLGNEQFF. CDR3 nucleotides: TGTGCCACCAGTGATTCTCGGACAGGCCCTCTTGGGAATGAGCAGTTCTTC.

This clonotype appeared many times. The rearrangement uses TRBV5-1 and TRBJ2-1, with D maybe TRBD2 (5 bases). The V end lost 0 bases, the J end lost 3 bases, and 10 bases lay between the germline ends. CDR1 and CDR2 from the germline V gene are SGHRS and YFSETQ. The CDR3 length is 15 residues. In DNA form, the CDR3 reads TGCGCCAGCAGCTTGGGGAGGTCGAACTACAATGAGCAGTTCTTC. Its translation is CASSLGRSNYNEQFF.

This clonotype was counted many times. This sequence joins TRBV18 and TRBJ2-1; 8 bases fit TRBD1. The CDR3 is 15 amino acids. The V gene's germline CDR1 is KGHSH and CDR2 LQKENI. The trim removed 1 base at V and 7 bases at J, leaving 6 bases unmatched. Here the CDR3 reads CASSPLQGAGNEQFF. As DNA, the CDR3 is TGTGCCAGCTCACCACTCCAGGGGGCGGGAAATGAGCAGTTCTTC.

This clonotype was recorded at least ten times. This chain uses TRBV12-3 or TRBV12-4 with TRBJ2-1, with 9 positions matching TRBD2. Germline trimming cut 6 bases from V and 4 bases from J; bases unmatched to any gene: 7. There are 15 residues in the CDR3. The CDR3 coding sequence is TGTGCCAGCAGCATTAGCGGGAGTCTATACAATGAGCAGTTCTTC. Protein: CASSISGSLYNEQFF.

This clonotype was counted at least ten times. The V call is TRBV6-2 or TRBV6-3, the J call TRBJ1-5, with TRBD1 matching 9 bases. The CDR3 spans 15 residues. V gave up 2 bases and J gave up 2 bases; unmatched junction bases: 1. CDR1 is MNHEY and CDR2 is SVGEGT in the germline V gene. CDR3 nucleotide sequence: TGTGCCAGCAGTTACCGGGACAGGGGCAATCAGCCCCAGCATTTT. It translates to CASSYRDRGNQPQHF.

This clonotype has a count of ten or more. CDR3: CASKKQTSAPEKLFF. CDR3 DNA sequence: TGCGCCAGCAAGAAACAGACTTCGGCCCCGGAAAAACTGTTTTTT. The chain has TRBV5-1 and TRBJ1-4; no definite D call. The CDR3 is 15 amino acids. V dropped 6 bases and J dropped 8 bases, with 20 bases sitting between them. Germline CDR1 and CDR2: SGHRS and YFSETQ.

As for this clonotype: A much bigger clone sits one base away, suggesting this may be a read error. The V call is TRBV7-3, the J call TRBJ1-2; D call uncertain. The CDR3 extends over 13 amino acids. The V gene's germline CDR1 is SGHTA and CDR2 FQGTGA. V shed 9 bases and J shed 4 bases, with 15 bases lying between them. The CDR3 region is CARSQTFGYGYTF. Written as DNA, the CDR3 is TGTGCCAGGAGCCAGACCTTTGGCTATGGCTACACCTTC.

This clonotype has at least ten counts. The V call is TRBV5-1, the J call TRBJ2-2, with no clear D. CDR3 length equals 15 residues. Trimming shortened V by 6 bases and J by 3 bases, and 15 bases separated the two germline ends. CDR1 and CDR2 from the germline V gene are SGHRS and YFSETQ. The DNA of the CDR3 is TGCGCCAGCACCCCCTCTGTTAAGCACACCGGGGAGCTGTTTTTT. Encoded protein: CASTPSVKHTGELFF.

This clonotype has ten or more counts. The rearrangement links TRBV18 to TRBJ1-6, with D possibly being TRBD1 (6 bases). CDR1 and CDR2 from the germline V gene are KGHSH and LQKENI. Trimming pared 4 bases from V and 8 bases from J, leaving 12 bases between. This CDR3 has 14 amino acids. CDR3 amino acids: CASSQKGDDSPLHF. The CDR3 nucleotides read TGTGCCAGCTCACAAAAGGGGGACGATTCACCCCTCCACTTT.

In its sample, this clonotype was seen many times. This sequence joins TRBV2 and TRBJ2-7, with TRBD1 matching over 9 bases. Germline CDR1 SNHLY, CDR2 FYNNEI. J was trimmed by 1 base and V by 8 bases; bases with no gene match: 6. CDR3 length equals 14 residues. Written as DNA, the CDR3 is TGTGCCAGCCGAACCGGGACAGGGTCCTACGAGCAGTACTTC. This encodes CASRTGTGSYEQYF.

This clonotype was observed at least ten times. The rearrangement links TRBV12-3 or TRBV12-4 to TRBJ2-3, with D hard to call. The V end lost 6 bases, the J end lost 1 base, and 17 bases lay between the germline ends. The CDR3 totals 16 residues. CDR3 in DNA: TGTGCCAGCAGAACCCATAGTCTTCTCGGCACAGATACGCAGTATTTT. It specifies CASRTHSLLGTDTQYF.

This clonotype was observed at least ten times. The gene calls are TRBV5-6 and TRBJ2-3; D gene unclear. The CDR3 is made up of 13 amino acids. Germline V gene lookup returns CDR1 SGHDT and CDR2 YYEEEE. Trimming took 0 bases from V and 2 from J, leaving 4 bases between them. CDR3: CASSLEFTDTQYF. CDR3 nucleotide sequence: TGTGCCAGCAGCTTGGAGTTCACAGATACGCAGTATTTT.

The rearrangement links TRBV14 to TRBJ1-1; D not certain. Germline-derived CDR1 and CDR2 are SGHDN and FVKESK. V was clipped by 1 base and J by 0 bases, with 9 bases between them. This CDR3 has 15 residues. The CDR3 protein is CASSQGERMNTEAFF. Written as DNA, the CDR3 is TGTGCCAGCAGCCAAGGGGAGAGGATGAACACTGAAGCTTTCTTT.

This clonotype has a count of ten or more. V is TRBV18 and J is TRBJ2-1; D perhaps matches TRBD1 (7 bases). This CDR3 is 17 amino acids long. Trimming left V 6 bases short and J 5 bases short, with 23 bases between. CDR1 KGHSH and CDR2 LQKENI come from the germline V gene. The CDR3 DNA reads TGTGCCAGCTCTCGAGACAGGGCGGCGGGATTAGACAATGAGCAGTTCTTC. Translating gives CASSRDRAAGLDNEQFF.

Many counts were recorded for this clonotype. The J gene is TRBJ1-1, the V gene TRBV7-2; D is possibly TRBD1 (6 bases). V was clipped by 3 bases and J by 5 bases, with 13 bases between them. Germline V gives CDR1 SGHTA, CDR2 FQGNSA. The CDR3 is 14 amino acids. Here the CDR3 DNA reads TGTGCCAGCAGCTTCAGGGGAGAGTTAACTGAAGCTTTCTTT. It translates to CASSFRGELTEAFF.

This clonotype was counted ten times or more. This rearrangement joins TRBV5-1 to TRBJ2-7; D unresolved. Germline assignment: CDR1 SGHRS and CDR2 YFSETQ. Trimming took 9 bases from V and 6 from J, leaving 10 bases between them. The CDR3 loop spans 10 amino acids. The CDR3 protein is CATTLLEQYF. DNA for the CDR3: TGCGCCACCACCCTCCTCGAGCAGTACTTC.

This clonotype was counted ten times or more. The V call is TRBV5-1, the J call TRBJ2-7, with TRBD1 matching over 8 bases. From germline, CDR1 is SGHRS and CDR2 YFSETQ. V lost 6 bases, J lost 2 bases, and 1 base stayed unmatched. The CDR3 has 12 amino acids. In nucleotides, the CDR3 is TGCGCCAGCACGGGACAGGCCTACGAGCAGTACTTC. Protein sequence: CASTGQAYEQYF.

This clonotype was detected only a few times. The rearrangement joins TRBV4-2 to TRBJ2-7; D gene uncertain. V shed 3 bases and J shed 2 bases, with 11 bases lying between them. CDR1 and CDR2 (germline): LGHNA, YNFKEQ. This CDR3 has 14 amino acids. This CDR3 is CASSHGLLPYEQYF. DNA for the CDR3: TGTGCCAGCAGCCATGGGCTCCTCCCCTACGAGCAGTACTTC.

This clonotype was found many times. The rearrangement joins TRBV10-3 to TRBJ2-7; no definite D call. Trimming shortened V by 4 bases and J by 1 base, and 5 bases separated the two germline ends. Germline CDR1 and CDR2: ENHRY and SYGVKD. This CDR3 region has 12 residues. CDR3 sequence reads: CAISAVSYEQYF. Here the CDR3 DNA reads TGTGCCATCAGTGCCGTGTCCTACGAGCAGTACTTC.

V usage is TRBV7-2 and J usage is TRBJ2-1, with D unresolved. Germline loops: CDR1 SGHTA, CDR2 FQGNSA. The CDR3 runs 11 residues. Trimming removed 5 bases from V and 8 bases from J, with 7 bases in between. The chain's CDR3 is CASSRRDEQFF. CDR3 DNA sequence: TGTGCCAGCAGCCGAAGGGATGAGCAGTTCTTC.

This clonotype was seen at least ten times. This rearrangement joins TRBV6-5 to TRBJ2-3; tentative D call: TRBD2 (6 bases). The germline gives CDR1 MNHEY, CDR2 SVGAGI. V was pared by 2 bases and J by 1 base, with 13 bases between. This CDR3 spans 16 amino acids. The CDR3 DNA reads TGTGCCAGCAGTTACCCTAGCGTCCTACGCACAGATACGCAGTATTTT. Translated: CASSYPSVLRTDTQYF.

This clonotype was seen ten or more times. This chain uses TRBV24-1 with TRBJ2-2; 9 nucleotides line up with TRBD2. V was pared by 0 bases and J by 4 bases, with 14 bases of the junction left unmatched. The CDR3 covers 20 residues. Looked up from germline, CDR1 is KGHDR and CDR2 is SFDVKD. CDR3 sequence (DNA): TGTGCCACCAGTGATTTGAACCCTAGCGGGACGACGGAGAGCACCGGGGAGCTGTTTTTT. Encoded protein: CATSDLNPSGTTESTGELFF.